The 17 T cell receptor beta chains in this list originate from one sample, sequenced in a study of a mutant IDH1 vaccine in newly diagnosed glioma. Time point described: week 5, during vaccination. With topical imiquimod, each dose of the vaccine consisted of 300 ug of mutant IDH1 20-mer peptide. No antigen is known for these receptors. The table came from immunoSEQ multiplex PCR; TCRdb's copy has only in-frame clones and leaves some out. Of 40,000 to 65,000 clones listed, more than 70% are singletons. Sample: PBMCs, taken from a glioma patient whose treatment included an IDH1 peptide vaccine. Every receptor here comes from a woman in her thirties or forties with glioma.

The chain uses TRBV27 and TRBJ1-4, with 8 bases fitting TRBD1. The CDR3 is 13 amino acids. In germline, CDR1 is MNHEY, CDR2 SMNVEV (reference sequence). The V and J ends lost 3 bases and 8 bases, in that order; junction bases with no gene match: 2. In DNA, the CDR3 is TGTGCCAGCAGTTTCAGGGGGCAGGAAAAACTGTTTTTT. Translating it yields CASSFRGQEKLFF.

This clone was seen only once. The genes are TRBV4-1 and TRBJ1-2; 9 bases agree with TRBD1. Germline V gene sequence: CDR1 MGHRA, CDR2 YSYEKL. There are 14 residues in the CDR3. J was trimmed by 4 bases and V by 4 bases; bases with no gene match: 4. CDR3 DNA: TGCGCCAGCAGCCCTCGGGACAGGGTCTATGGCTACACCTTC. Translation: CASSPRDRVYGYTF.

The chain combines TRBV7-2 with TRBJ1-1, with a possible D match to TRBD1 (6 bases). The V gene lost 5 bases and the J gene lost 8 bases, with 21 bases spanning the gap. There are 15 residues in the CDR3. Germline V CDR1 and CDR2: SGHTA, FQGNSA. The chain's CDR3 is CASSRTVARGVEAFF. CDR3 in DNA: TGTGCCAGCAGCCGGACAGTGGCCCGGGGGGTGGAAGCTTTCTTT.

This clone showed up just a few times. The V and J genes are TRBV6-5 and TRBJ1-1, with D maybe TRBD1 (5 bases). The germline V gene has CDR1 MNHEY and CDR2 SVGAGI. The ends were cut back, 0 bases at V and 7 bases at J, with 15 bases in the middle. This CDR3 has 15 residues. The CDR3 nucleotides are TGTGCCAGCAGTTACTCGATCGGTCAGGGCGGTGAAGCTTTCTTT. Translated, it gives CASSYSIGQGGEAFF.

The CDR3 protein is CASARGAAEAFF. In DNA form, the CDR3 reads TGTGCCAGCGCGCGGGGGGCGGCTGAAGCTTTCTTT. V and J are TRBV7-9 and TRBJ1-1; maybe TRBD1 (6 bases). Trimming took off 8 bases at V and 6 bases at J, with 13 bases between the two ends. The germline gives CDR1 SEHNR, CDR2 FQNEAQ (reference sequence). This CDR3 is built from 12 residues.

The V gene is TRBV4-3, the J gene TRBJ2-1, with D perhaps TRBD1 (5 bases). The CDR3 has 14 residues. The germline V gene has CDR1 LGHNA and CDR2 YSLEER. The V and J ends lost 2 bases and 5 bases respectively, with 10 bases between them. As DNA, the CDR3 is TGCGCCAGCAGCCAAACGACAGCTAACAATGAGCAGTTCTTC. Its protein is CASSQTTANNEQFF.

CDR3 sequence: CASSNAPAYNEQFF. In DNA form, the CDR3 reads TGTGCCAGCAGCAATGCACCGGCATACAATGAGCAGTTCTTC. The chain has TRBV7-2 and TRBJ2-1; D gene ambiguous. Germline CDR1 SGHTA, CDR2 FQGNSA. This CDR3 has 14 residues. The V end lost 5 bases, the J end lost 4 bases, and 12 bases lay between the germline ends.

This chain joins TRBV5-1 and TRBJ1-1, with D uncertain. CDR1 is SGHRS and CDR2 is YFSETQ in the germline V gene. CDR3 length: 13 residues. The V and J ends lost 5 bases and 4 bases respectively, with 12 bases between them. Here the CDR3 reads CASRYTLATEAFF. The CDR3, as DNA: TGCGCCAGCAGGTACACCCTAGCCACTGAAGCTTTCTTT.

This clone appeared a single time. CDR3 sequence: CASSFWAGNTIYF. CDR3 bases: TGTGCCAGCAGCTTTTGGGCTGGAAACACCATATATTTT. V usage is TRBV5-6 and J usage is TRBJ1-3; D is uncertain. The germline gives CDR1 SGHDT, CDR2 YYEEEE. The V and J ends lost 2 bases and 2 bases respectively, with 5 bases between them. The CDR3 contains 13 residues.

This chain uses TRBV6-1 with TRBJ1-3; 7 nucleotides agree with TRBD1. Germline V lookup: CDR1 MNHNS, CDR2 SASEGT. Trimming cost V 8 bases and J 0 bases; bases outside gene matches: 7. The CDR3 is made up of 15 amino acids. This CDR3 is CASGLQGFSGNTIYF. As DNA, the CDR3 is TGTGCCAGCGGATTACAGGGGTTCTCTGGAAACACCATATATTTT.

The V and J genes are TRBV2 and TRBJ2-3; D might be TRBD2 (7 bases). Per the germline V gene, CDR1 is SNHLY and CDR2 is FYNNEI. The CDR3 sequence is 15 residues long. Deletions cut 6 bases from V and 3 bases from J, with 16 bases between. The chain's CDR3 is CASRLWGGGTDTQYF. As DNA, the CDR3 is TGTGCCAGCAGATTGTGGGGGGGCGGGACAGATACGCAGTATTTT.

The chain couples TRBV5-5 to TRBJ1-1; the D is unclear. This CDR3 is 14 amino acids long. Germline V gene lookup returns CDR1 SGHKS and CDR2 YYEKEE (reference sequence). Trimming stripped 0 bases from V and 0 bases from J, with 6 bases between. The CDR3 is CASSLAVMNTEAFF. In DNA form, the CDR3 reads TGTGCCAGCAGCTTGGCGGTCATGAACACTGAAGCTTTCTTT.

V gene TRBV11-2 combines with J gene TRBJ2-2; TRBD1 is a possible D gene (5 bases). Trimming pared 3 bases from V and 4 bases from J, leaving 24 bases between. The germline V gene encodes CDR1 SGHAT and CDR2 FQNNGV. CDR3 size: 19 residues. The chain's CDR3 is CASSFRQGEGPRGTGELFF. DNA of the CDR3: TGTGCCAGCAGCTTCAGACAAGGGGAAGGGCCTAGGGGCACCGGGGAGCTGTTTTTT. Full variable domain (rest looked up from reference TRBV11-2 and TRBJ2-2): EAGVAQSPRYKIIEKRQSVAFWCNPISGHATLYWYQQILGQGPKLLIQFQNNGVVDDSQLPKDRFSAERLKGVDSTLKIQPAKLEDSAVYLCASSFRQGEGPRGTGELFFGEGSRLTVL.

This rearrangement joins TRBV6-1 to TRBJ2-1; TRBD2 matches 8 bases. Germline V gene lookup returns CDR1 MNHNS and CDR2 SASEGT. V lost 2 bases and J lost 1; bases outside the gene matches: 7. This CDR3 is built from 17 residues. CDR3 coding DNA: TGTGCCAGCAGTGAATGGACTAGCCCTCCTTCCTACAATGAGCAGTTCTTC. It specifies CASSEWTSPPSYNEQFF.

A few counts support this clone. This chain joins TRBV7-8 and TRBJ1-1; D is unresolved. CDR1 and CDR2 (germline): SGHVS, FQNEAQ. The CDR3 sequence is 15 residues long. The V end lost 5 bases, the J end lost 4 bases, and 17 bases lay between the germline ends. CDR3 loop: CASSMRVGGSTEAFF. The DNA of the CDR3 is TGTGCCAGCAGCATGCGGGTCGGTGGTTCCACTGAAGCTTTCTTT.

The V gene is TRBV27, the J gene TRBJ2-3, with D tentatively TRBD1 or TRBD2 (5 bases each). The CDR3 runs to 17 residues. The V gene's germline CDR1 is MNHEY and CDR2 SMNVEV (reference sequence). V was cut by 2 bases and J by 2 bases, with 17 bases left in between. The CDR3: CASSLTPGRTVTDTQYF. The DNA for the CDR3 is TGTGCCAGCAGTTTAACCCCGGGACGGACGGTCACAGATACGCAGTATTTT.

The V and J genes are TRBV7-3 and TRBJ2-1, with D hard to call. V was pared by 4 bases and J by 0 bases, with 10 bases between. This CDR3 is 15 amino acids long. The germline gives CDR1 SGHTA, CDR2 FQGTGA. As DNA, the CDR3 is TGTGCCAGCAGCTGGCAGCAGAGCTCCTACAATGAGCAGTTCTTC. Residues: CASSWQQSSYNEQFF.